The next 27 T cell receptor beta chains were all read from a single sample in a study of long-term antiretroviral therapy in people with HIV. Assay version v3.0 of immunoSEQ was used, and it was run at survey level. Some clones are missing from TCRdb's copy, which holds only in-frame ones; the method was immunoSEQ multiplex PCR. Of approximately 24,000 clones in the sample, approximately 80% are singletons; the top ten hold approximately 6%. Sequencing was performed on unsorted PBMCs, taken 4.4 years after starting antiretroviral therapy. Source of these receptors: a man under 40 with HIV.

V and J are TRBV25-1 and TRBJ2-7, with D tentatively TRBD2 (5 bases). V was trimmed by 6 bases and J by 4 bases, leaving 13 bases between them. This CDR3 is 13 amino acids long. Germline values: CDR1 MGHDK, CDR2 SYGVNS. Here the CDR3 reads CASSSNGEYEQYF. The CDR3 bases are TGTGCCAGCAGCTCCAACGGGGAGTACGAGCAGTACTTC.

The gene calls are TRBV27 and TRBJ2-1; D possibly corresponds to TRBD1 (6 bases). Trimming removed 7 bases from V and 11 bases from J, with 21 bases in between. Germline V gene sequence: CDR1 MNHEY, CDR2 SMNVEV (reference sequence). This CDR3 spans 14 amino acids. CDR3 DNA sequence: TGTGCCAGCAAACTAGGGGGAAAGTCTGGGAAGCAGTTCTTC. Protein: CASKLGGKSGKQFF.

V is TRBV6-1 and J is TRBJ2-2; D is unresolved. The CDR3 is made up of 14 amino acids. Per germline, CDR1 MNHNS and CDR2 SASEGT. The ends were cut back, 4 bases at V and 3 bases at J, with 9 bases in the middle. CDR3 DNA: TGTGCCAGCAGTGGTGGACGCCACACCGGGGAGCTGTTTTTT. It translates to CASSGGRHTGELFF.

The chain links TRBV4-1 to TRBJ2-1, with 7 bases identical to TRBD2. Germline assignment: CDR1 MGHRA and CDR2 YSYEKL. The CDR3 covers 16 residues. V lost 1 base and J lost 9; bases outside the gene matches: 12. CDR3 sequence reads: CASSQVGGGPGGEQFF. The DNA of the CDR3 is TGCGCCAGCAGCCAAGTGGGGGGAGGGCCGGGAGGTGAGCAGTTCTTC.

In DNA, the CDR3 is TGTGCCAGCAGTTACTCTTCAGAGGGCACTGAAGCTTTCTTT. Translation: CASSYSSEGTEAFF. V is TRBV6-5 and J is TRBJ1-1, with unresolved D. V was shortened by 0 bases and J by 4 bases, with 9 bases between the two germline ends. There are 14 residues in the CDR3. CDR1 and CDR2 (germline): MNHEY, SVGAGI.

This clone was seen only once. The CDR3 reads CASSQGGTHENTEAFF. CDR3 in DNA: TGCGCCAGCAGCCAAGGGGGGACCCATGAGAACACTGAAGCTTTCTTT. The chain uses TRBV4-3 and TRBJ1-1; possible D gene TRBD1, 5 bases. The V end lost 1 base, the J end lost 1 base, and 13 bases lay between the germline ends. CDR3 length equals 16 residues. Germline V gives CDR1 LGHNA, CDR2 YSLEER.

The rearrangement joins TRBV29-1 to TRBJ1-1; D perhaps matches TRBD1 (6 bases). V gave up 7 bases and J gave up 1 base, with 13 bases separating them. The CDR3 totals 13 residues. Germline lookup yields CDR1 SQVTM and CDR2 ANQGSEA. CDR3 bases: TGCAGCGCGACAGGACGGAGGAACACTGAAGCTTTCTTT. Translating it yields CSATGRRNTEAFF.

The chain uses TRBV5-4 and TRBJ2-5; TRBD2 is a possible D gene (5 bases). This CDR3 region has 16 residues. The germline V and J ends were trimmed by 0 bases and 5 bases, with 17 bases remaining between them. Germline V gives CDR1 SGHNT, CDR2 YYREEE (reference sequence). CDR3 in amino acids: CASSLERAAKRETQYF. CDR3 DNA: TGTGCCAGCAGCTTGGAGCGAGCGGCCAAACGGGAGACCCAGTACTTC.

The V gene is TRBV5-4, the J gene TRBJ2-7, with D possibly called TRBD1 or TRBD2 (5 bases each). Deletions cut 4 bases from V and 5 bases from J, with 16 bases between. The CDR3 is 14 residues long. Germline CDR1 is SGHNT and CDR2 is YYREEE (reference sequence). The CDR3 DNA is TGTGCCAGCAGCCCAGGCCCACTGGGGGACGAGCAGTACTTC. Its protein product is CASSPGPLGDEQYF. Filled out from reference TRBV5-4 and TRBJ2-7, the complete variable domain reads ETGVTQSPTHLIKTRGQQVTLRCSSQSGHNTVSWYQQALGQGPQFIFQYYREEENGRGNFPPRFSGLQFPNYSSELNVNALELDDSALYLCASSPGPLGDEQYFGPGTRLTVT.

The J gene is TRBJ1-1, the V gene TRBV5-4; tentative D call: TRBD1 (5 bases). In germline, CDR1 is SGHNT, CDR2 YYREEE (reference sequence). CDR3 size: 17 residues. Between the trimmed V and J ends, which lost 7 bases and 2 bases, there was a span of 24 bases. Here the CDR3 reads CASPGVGRWGANTEAFF. The CDR3 DNA follows: TGTGCCAGCCCCGGGGTTGGGAGGTGGGGCGCTAACACTGAAGCTTTCTTT.

The rearrangement links TRBV7-9 to TRBJ2-6; TRBD1 agrees at 8 bases. CDR3 length: 18 residues. The junction had 14 bases not matched to a gene; V was cut back by 6 bases and J by 4 bases. Per the germline V gene, CDR1 is SEHNR and CDR2 is FQNEAQ (reference sequence). The CDR3, as DNA: TGTGCCAGCAGACCGGGACAGGCCAAAATGTCCGGGGCCAACGTCCTGACTTTC. Protein product: CASRPGQAKMSGANVLTF.

The CDR3 region has the DNA TGTGCCAGCAGCTTACGGCGGGGGGAGACCCAGTACTTC. Its translation: CASSLRRGETQYF. The chain recombines TRBV7-3 with TRBJ2-5, with 7 bases lining up with TRBD2. This CDR3 region has 13 residues. Germline V lookup: CDR1 SGHTA, CDR2 FQGTGA. Germline trimming cut 2 bases from V and 5 bases from J; bases unmatched to any gene: 2.

The genes are TRBV4-1 and TRBJ2-7; the match to TRBD2 covers 7 bases. With 0 bases clipped from V and 3 bases from J, the junction kept 8 bases outside the gene matches. CDR3 length: 16 residues. CDR1 MGHRA and CDR2 YSYEKL come from the germline V gene. The CDR3 reads CASSQEPRGSLYEQYF. The CDR3 DNA sequence: TGCGCCAGCAGCCAAGAGCCGCGGGGGTCACTCTACGAGCAGTACTTC.

The genes are TRBV11-2 and TRBJ2-2; 10 bases are shared with TRBD1. Germline CDR1 reads SGHAT; CDR2 reads FQNNGV. The CDR3 runs 18 residues. With V trimmed by 6 bases and J by 2 bases, 12 bases remained unmatched. This chain's CDR3 is CASRPGRQGAPNTGELFF. DNA for the CDR3: TGTGCCAGCAGACCGGGACGACAGGGGGCGCCCAACACCGGGGAGCTGTTTTTT.

V usage is TRBV25-1 and J usage is TRBJ2-1; D may be TRBD1 or TRBD2 (6 bases each). CDR3 length: 15 residues. Germline CDR1 reads MGHDK; CDR2 reads SYGVNS. V lost 2 bases, J lost 4 bases, and 12 bases lay in between. This CDR3 is CASSESRGLYNEQFF. The CDR3 DNA reads as TGTGCCAGCAGTGAAAGCCGGGGGCTTTACAATGAGCAGTTCTTC.

This sequence joins TRBV5-4 and TRBJ1-1, with a tentative D call TRBD1 (5 bases). Germline lookup yields CDR1 SGHNT and CDR2 YYREEE (reference sequence). The CDR3 runs to 14 residues. V was clipped by 4 bases and J by 7 bases, with 17 bases between them. This chain's CDR3 is CASSPQAGRDEAFF. The CDR3 DNA follows: TGTGCCAGCAGCCCACAGGCGGGGCGCGATGAAGCTTTCTTT.

The chain recombines TRBV13 with TRBJ2-7; 7 bases are a match to TRBD1. CDR3 length equals 13 residues. With 5 bases clipped from V and 4 bases from J, the junction kept 5 bases outside the gene matches. Per germline, CDR1 PRHDT and CDR2 FYEKMQ (reference sequence). CDR3 protein: CASSETGSYEQYF. In DNA form, the CDR3 reads TGTGCCAGCAGCGAGACAGGGTCGTACGAGCAGTACTTC.

The V and J genes are TRBV11-2 and TRBJ2-7, with 9 bases lining up with TRBD1. This CDR3 is 14 amino acids long. Germline values: CDR1 SGHAT, CDR2 FQNNGV. The V and J ends lost 5 bases and 3 bases, in that order; junction bases with no gene match: 5. The CDR3 DNA reads TGTGCCAGCAGCCCCGGGACAGGGCACTACGAGCAGTACTTC. Translation: CASSPGTGHYEQYF.

This clone came up once. The chain recombines TRBV5-5 with TRBJ2-5; the match to TRBD2 covers 11 bases. Germline trimming cut 4 bases from V and 5 bases from J; bases unmatched to any gene: 10. Germline V lookup: CDR1 SGHKS, CDR2 YYEKEE (reference sequence). This CDR3 spans 16 amino acids. DNA of the CDR3: TGTGCCAGCAGCCCCGCCGGGACTAGCGGAGTGGAGACCCAGTACTTC. This gives the protein CASSPAGTSGVETQYF.

The chain employs TRBV12-5 and TRBJ2-2, with D hard to call. This CDR3 is built from 15 residues. The V gene lost 8 bases and the J gene lost 5 bases, with 18 bases spanning the gap. Germline V gene lookup returns CDR1 LGHNT and CDR2 FRNRAP. The CDR3 DNA reads TGTGCTAGTAAAACCTCTTTAGATGGGACCGGGGAGCTGTTTTTT. This sequence encodes CASKTSLDGTGELFF.

The chain is built from TRBV27 and TRBJ1-2; D is unresolved. The CDR3 runs to 13 residues. The V end lost 2 bases, the J end lost 1 base, and 5 bases lay between the germline ends. Germline lookup yields CDR1 MNHEY and CDR2 SMNVEV (reference sequence). The chain's CDR3 is CASSLSDNYGYTF. Here the CDR3 DNA reads TGTGCCAGCAGTTTAAGCGATAACTATGGCTACACCTTC.

The chain combines TRBV27 with TRBJ2-1, with a possible D match to TRBD2 (6 bases). The CDR3 is 15 residues long. Germline V gene sequence: CDR1 MNHEY, CDR2 SMNVEV (reference sequence). V lost 3 bases and J lost 7, with 16 bases in between. The CDR3 protein is CASSLEGPSRNEQFF. CDR3 bases: TGTGCCAGCAGTTTGGAGGGGCCCTCCAGAAATGAGCAGTTCTTC.

The chain links TRBV4-3 to TRBJ2-7; no clear D. Germline values: CDR1 LGHNA, CDR2 YSLEER. The CDR3 totals 13 residues. V dropped 0 bases and J dropped 6 bases, with 9 bases sitting between them. The CDR3 is CASSQDRVGEQYF. CDR3 nucleotides: TGCGCCAGCAGCCAAGATAGAGTGGGCGAGCAGTACTTC.

This clone was seen a few times. The rearrangement links TRBV5-6 to TRBJ1-2; D call uncertain. CDR1 SGHDT and CDR2 YYEEEE come from the germline V gene. Deletions cut 4 bases from V and 0 bases from J, with 22 bases between. This CDR3 has 18 residues. The CDR3 nucleotides are TGTGCCAGCAGCCCGGAAAGCGGTTGGGCACAATCTAACTATGGCTACACCTTC. It yields the protein CASSPESGWAQSNYGYTF.

DNA for the CDR3: TGTGCCAGCAGCCCCAGACAGGGGGCGACCAGTGGCTACACCTTC. Protein: CASSPRQGATSGYTF. The J gene is TRBJ1-2, the V gene TRBV11-2; TRBD1 agrees at 10 bases. Germline V lookup: CDR1 SGHAT, CDR2 FQNNGV. Unmatched junction bases numbered 10, after V lost 5 bases and J lost 7 bases. The CDR3 consists of 15 residues.

The chain employs TRBV15 and TRBJ2-7, with 8 bases lining up with TRBD1. From germline, CDR1 is LNHNV and CDR2 YYDKDF (reference sequence). Trimming removed 3 bases from V and 3 bases from J; junction bases left unmatched: 7. The CDR3 consists of 15 residues. As DNA, the CDR3 is TGTGCCACCAGCAGGTCGGACAGGGTTCGCTACGAGCAGTACTTC. Encoded protein: CATSRSDRVRYEQYF. Full variable domain (rest looked up from reference TRBV15 and TRBJ2-7): DAMVIQNPRYQVTQFGKPVTLSCSQTLNHNVMYWYQQKSSQAPKLLFHYYDKDFNNEADTPDNFQSRRPNTSFCFLDIRSPGLGDTAMYLCATSRSDRVRYEQYFGPGTRLTVT.

The chain employs TRBV7-2 and TRBJ1-2, with TRBD1 identical over 7 bases. The CDR3 covers 16 residues. V lost 4 bases, J lost 1 base, and 9 bases stayed unmatched. Germline loops: CDR1 SGHTA, CDR2 FQGNSA. The CDR3 DNA is TGTGCCAGCAGCTCGTCAGGACAGGCGATTAACTATGGCTACACCTTC. As protein: CASSSSGQAINYGYTF.